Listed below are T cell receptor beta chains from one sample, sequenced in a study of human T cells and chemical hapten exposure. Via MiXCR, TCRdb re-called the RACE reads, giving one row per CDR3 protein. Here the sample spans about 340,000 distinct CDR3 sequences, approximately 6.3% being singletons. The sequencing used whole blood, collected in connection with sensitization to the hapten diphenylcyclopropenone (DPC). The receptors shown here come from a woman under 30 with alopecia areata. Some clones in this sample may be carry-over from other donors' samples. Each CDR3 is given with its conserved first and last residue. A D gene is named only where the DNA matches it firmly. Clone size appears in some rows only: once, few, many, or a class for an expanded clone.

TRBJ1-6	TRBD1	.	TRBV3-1	TGTGCCAGCAGCCGGACAGGGGGCATCACATCACCCCTCCACTTT	CASSRTGGITSPLHF
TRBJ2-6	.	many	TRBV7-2	TGTGCCAGCAGCTTGGCAATCTCTGGGGCCAACGTCCTGACTTTC	CASSLAISGANVLTF
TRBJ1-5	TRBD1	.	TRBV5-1	TGCGCCAGCAGCCCTGGGACAGGGGCGTATAGCAATCAGCCCCAGCATTTT	CASSPGTGAYSNQPQHF
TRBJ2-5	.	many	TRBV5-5	TGTGCCAGCAGCCCAGGGATTGAGACCCAGTACTTC	CASSPGIETQYF
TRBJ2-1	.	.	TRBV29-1	TGCAGCGTTGGACGAGGGAGCTCCTACAATGAGCAGTTCTTC	CSVGRGSSYNEQFF
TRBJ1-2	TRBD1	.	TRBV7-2	TGTGCCAGCAGCTTAGATGGGACAGGCCACTATGGCTACACCTTC	CASSLDGTGHYGYTF
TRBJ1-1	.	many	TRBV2	TGTGCCAGCAGCGATAAGTGGCGCGCCACTGAAGCTTTCTTT	CASSDKWRATEAFF
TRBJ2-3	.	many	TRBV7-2	TGTGCCAGCAGCTGGACCCCAGATACGCAGTATTTT	CASSWTPDTQYF
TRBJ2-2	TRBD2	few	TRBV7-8	TGTGCCAGCAGCTTATCCGGGGGGGACACCGGGGAGCTGTTTTTT	CASSLSGGDTGELFF
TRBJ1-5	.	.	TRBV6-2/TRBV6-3	TGTGCCAGCAGTTACAGGAGAGGTCCCAGAGGGCAGCAGCTCCAGCATTTT	CASSYRRGPRGQQLQHF
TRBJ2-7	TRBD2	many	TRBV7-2	TGTGCCAGCAGCTTAGCGGGACTAGCGGGGGGGTATTCCTACGAGCAGTACTTC	CASSLAGLAGGYSYEQYF
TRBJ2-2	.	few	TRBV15	TGTGCCACCAGCAGTGGAGGGACAATCAACACCGGGGAGCTGTTTTTT	CATSSGGTINTGELFF
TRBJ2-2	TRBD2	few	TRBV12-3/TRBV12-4	TGTGCCAGCAGCAAGGGAGGGTACACCGGGGAGCTGTTTTTT	CASSKGGYTGELFF
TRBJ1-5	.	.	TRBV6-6	TGTGCCAGCAGTTATCACAGAGGCAGGGGTAGCAATCAGCCCCAGCATTTT	CASSYHRGRGSNQPQHF
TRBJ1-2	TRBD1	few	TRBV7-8	TGTGCCAGCAGCTTAGCGTGGTGGGACAGGGTTAGCTACACCTTC	CASSLAWWDRVSYTF
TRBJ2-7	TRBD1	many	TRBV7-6	TGTGCCAGCAGTCCCTCGGACAGGGACGAGCAGTACTTC	CASSPSDRDEQYF
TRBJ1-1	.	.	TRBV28	TGCGTCACTGAGATGAACACTGAAGCTTTCTTT	CVTEMNTEAFF
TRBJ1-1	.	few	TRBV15	TGTGCCACCAGCAGCGCTACAACACCTGAAGCTTTCTTT	CATSSATTPEAFF
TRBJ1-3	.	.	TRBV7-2	TGTGCCAGCAGCTTAAGGGGAAGCTCTGGAAACACCATATATTTT	CASSLRGSSGNTIYF
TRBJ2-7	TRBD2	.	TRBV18	TGTGCCAGCTCGCCAAGGACTAGCGGGTCCTACGAGCAGTACTTC	CASSPRTSGSYEQYF
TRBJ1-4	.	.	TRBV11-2	TGTGCCAGCAGCTTACTGGGGGCGGATGAAAAACTGTTTTTT	CASSLLGADEKLFF
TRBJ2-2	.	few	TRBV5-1	TGCGCCAGCAGCTTAGGGACAATCTTCACCGGGGAGCTGTTTTTT	CASSLGTIFTGELFF
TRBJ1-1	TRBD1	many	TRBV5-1	TGCGCCAGCAGCTTCGGTGACAGGGCTGGGAACACTGAAGCTTTCTTT	CASSFGDRAGNTEAFF
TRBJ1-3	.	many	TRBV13	TGTGCCAGCAGGGTGGCTGGAAACACCATATATTTT	CASRVAGNTIYF
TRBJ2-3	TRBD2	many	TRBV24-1	TGTGCCACCAGTGATGGACTAGGGACGGGGCCAGATACGCAGTATTTT	CATSDGLGTGPDTQYF
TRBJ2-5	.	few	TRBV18	TGTGCCAGCACAACAGAATCCGAGACCCAGTACTTC	CASTTESETQYF
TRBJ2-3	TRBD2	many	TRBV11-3	TGTGCCAGCAGCTTAGGAGCGGGGGGCCTCACAGATACGCAGTATTTT	CASSLGAGGLTDTQYF
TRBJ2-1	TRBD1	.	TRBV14	TGTGCCAGCAGCCAAGCCATGGGACAGGGGAACAATGAGCAGTTCTTC	CASSQAMGQGNNEQFF
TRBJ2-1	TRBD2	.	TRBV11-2	TGTGCCAGCACCTTCACTAGCGGGGGGTTAAATGAGCAGTTCTTC	CASTFTSGGLNEQFF
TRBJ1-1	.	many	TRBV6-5	TGTGCCAGCAGTTACTCTCTGGTCTATTGGTCAGGTCTGAACACTGAAGCTTTCTTT	CASSYSLVYWSGLNTEAFF
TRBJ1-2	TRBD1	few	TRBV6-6	TGTGCCAGCAGTTACCTCATACAGGGGAGAGGCTACACCTTC	CASSYLIQGRGYTF
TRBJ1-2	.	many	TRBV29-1	TGCAGCGCCTCAGACAGAAACTATGGCTACACCTTC	CSASDRNYGYTF
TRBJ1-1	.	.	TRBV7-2	TGTGCCAGCAGTCCAGGGGTTTGGACTGAAGCTTTCTTT	CASSPGVWTEAFF
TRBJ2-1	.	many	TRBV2	TGTGCCAGCAAAAGAGAGTCCTACAATGAGCAGTTCTTC	CASKRESYNEQFF
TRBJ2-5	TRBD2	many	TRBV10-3	TGTGCCAGCGAGGAGAGTAGCGGGGAACAAGAGACCCAGTACTTC	CASEESSGEQETQYF
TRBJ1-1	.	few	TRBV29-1	TGCAGCGTTGTTGGCGGAGAATCGGTTAGGGCTGAAGCTTTCTTT	CSVVGGESVRAEAFF
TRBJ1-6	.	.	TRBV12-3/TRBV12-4	TGTGCCAGCAGTTTAGGACGGGATTCACCCCTCCACTTT	CASSLGRDSPLHF
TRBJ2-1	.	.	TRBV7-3	TGTGCCAGCAGCTTTAACCGGGGGTCCTACAATGAGCAGTTCTTC	CASSFNRGSYNEQFF